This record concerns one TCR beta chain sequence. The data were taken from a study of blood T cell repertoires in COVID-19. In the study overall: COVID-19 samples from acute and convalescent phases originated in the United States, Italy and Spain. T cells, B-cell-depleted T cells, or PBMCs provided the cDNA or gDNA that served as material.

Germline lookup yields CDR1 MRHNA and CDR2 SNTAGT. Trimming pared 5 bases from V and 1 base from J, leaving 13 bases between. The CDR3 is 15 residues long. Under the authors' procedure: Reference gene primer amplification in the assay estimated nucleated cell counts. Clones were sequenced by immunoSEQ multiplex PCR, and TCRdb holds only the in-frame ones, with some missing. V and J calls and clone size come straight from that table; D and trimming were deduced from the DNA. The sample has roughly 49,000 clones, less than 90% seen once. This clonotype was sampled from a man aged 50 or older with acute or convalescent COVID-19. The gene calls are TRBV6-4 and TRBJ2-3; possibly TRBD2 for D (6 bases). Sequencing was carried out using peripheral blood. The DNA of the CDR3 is TGTGCCAGCAGTCGTCTTAGCGGAGGCACAGATACGCAGTATTTT. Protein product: CASSRLSGGTDTQYF.